This TCR beta chain was sequenced for a study of molecular identifiers for immune sequencing clone quantification. Across the whole study: In replicates, RNA from roughly 18,000 or 92,000 naive CD8 cells was split five ways, four sequenced.

Libraries of bulk TCR were made by previously described methods (with listed TCR primers). Using its own MiXCR run on the PCR reads, TCRdb lists one record per CDR3 protein. There are 600,000 to 650,000 distinct CDR3 sequences in the sample; around 20% occur only once, and approximately 0.9% lies in the top ten. V was shortened by 5 bases and J by 1 base, with 13 bases between the two germline ends. The CDR3 sequence is 15 residues long. CDR1 is SGHNT and CDR2 is YYREEE in the germline V gene (reference sequence). Notes on the study in general: Clone sizes could be underestimated for highly expanded clones when identical TCR molecules share a barcode. Whereas naive cells kept under 1% of molecules in clones above 20 RNA copies, such clones held over 97% in effectors.

This clonotype was observed at least ten times. No antigen is known for it. Source material: naive CD8+ T cells from blood, with Jurkat cell RNA spiked in. Specified subset: FACS-sorted CD8+CD4-CCR7+CD45RA+ naive T cells. The TCR was taken from a human donor in good health. Some libraries in this study had Jurkat cell RNA spiked in. The chain carries TRBV5-4 and TRBJ1-3; no firm D call. The CDR3 loop is CASSYRGGSGNTIYF. The CDR3 nucleotides are TGTGCCAGCAGTTACCGCGGAGGTTCTGGAAACACCATATATTTT.